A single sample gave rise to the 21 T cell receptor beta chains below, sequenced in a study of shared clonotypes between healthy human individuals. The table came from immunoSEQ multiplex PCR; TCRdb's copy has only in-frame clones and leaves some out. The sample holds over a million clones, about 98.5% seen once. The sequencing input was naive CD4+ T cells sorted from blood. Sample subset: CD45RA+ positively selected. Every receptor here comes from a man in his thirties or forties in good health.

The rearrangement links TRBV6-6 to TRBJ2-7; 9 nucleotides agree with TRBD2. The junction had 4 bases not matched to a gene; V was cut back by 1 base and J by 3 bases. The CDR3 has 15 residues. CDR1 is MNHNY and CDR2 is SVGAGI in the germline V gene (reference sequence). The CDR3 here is CASSYFIAGDYEQYF. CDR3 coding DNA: TGTGCCAGCAGTTACTTTATAGCGGGAGACTACGAGCAGTACTTC.

DNA of the CDR3: TGTGCCAGCAGCCGAGCGGGAGCCGGTCAAGAGACCCAGTACTTC. Amino acid sequence: CASSRAGAGQETQYF. The chain uses TRBV7-2 and TRBJ2-5; 8 bases agree with TRBD2. Germline V gives CDR1 SGHTA, CDR2 FQGNSA. The CDR3 contains 15 residues. J gave up 2 bases and V 5 bases, and 7 bases lay outside the gene matches.

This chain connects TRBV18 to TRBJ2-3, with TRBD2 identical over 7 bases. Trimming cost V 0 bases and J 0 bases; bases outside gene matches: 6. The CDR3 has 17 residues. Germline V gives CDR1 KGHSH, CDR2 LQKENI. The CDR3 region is CASSPPGLAASTDTQYF. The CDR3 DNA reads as TGTGCCAGCTCACCACCCGGGCTAGCGGCTAGCACAGATACGCAGTATTTT.

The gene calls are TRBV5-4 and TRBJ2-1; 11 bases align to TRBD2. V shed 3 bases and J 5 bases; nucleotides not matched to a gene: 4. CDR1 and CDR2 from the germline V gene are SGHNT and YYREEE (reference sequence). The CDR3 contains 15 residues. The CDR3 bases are TGTGCCAGCAGCTCGCGACTAGCGGGGAACAATGAGCAGTTCTTC. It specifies CASSSRLAGNNEQFF.

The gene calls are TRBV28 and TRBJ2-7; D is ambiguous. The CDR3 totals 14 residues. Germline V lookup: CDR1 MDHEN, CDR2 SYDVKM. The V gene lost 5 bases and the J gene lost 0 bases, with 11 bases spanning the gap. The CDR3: CASSVPGSSYEQYF. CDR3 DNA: TGTGCCAGCAGTGTCCCCGGTAGCTCCTACGAGCAGTACTTC.

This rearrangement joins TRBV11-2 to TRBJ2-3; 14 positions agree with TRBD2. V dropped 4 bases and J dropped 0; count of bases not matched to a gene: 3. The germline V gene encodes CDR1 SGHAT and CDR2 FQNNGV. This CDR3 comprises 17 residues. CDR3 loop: CASSSGTSGGSTDTQYF. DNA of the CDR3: TGTGCCAGCAGCTCTGGGACTAGCGGGGGAAGCACAGATACGCAGTATTTT.

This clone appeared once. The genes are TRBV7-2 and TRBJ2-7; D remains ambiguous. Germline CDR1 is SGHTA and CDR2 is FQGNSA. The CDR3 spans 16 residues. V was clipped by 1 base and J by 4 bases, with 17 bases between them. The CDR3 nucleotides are TGTGCCAGCAGCTTAGGATTAGCCGACCTTCAATACGAGCAGTACTTC. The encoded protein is CASSLGLADLQYEQYF.

CDR3 sequence: CASSDVPRLRPQHF. The CDR3 DNA follows: TGTGCCAGCAGCGACGTCCCTCGTCTTCGCCCCCAGCATTTT. The J gene is TRBJ1-5, the V gene TRBV9; D is undetermined. CDR3 length: 14 amino acids. The V end lost 3 bases, the J end lost 10 bases, and 17 bases lay between the germline ends. Per the germline V gene, CDR1 is SGDLS and CDR2 is YYNGEE.

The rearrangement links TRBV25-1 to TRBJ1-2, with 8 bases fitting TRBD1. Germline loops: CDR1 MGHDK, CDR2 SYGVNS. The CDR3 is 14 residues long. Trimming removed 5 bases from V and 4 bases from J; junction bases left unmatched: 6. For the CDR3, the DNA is TGTGCCAGCAGTCTCAAGACAGGGGCCTATGGCTACACCTTC. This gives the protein CASSLKTGAYGYTF.

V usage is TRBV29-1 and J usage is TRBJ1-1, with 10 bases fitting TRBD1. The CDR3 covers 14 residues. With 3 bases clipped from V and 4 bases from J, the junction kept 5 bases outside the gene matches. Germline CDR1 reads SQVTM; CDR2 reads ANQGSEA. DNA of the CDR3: TGCAGCGTTGAGGGACAGGGGTCGGGCACTGAAGCTTTCTTT. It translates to CSVEGQGSGTEAFF.

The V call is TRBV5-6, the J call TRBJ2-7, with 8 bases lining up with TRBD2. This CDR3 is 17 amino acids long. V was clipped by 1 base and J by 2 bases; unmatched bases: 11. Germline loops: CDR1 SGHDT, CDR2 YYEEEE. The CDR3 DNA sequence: TGTGCCAGCAGCTTGAAAATACTAGCGGCCACTGCCTACGAGCAGTACTTC. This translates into CASSLKILAATAYEQYF.

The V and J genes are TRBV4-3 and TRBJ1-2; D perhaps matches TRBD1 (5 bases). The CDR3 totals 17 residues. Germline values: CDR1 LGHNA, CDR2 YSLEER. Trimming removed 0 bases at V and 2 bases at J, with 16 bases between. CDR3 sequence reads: CASSQDFGGRLNYGYTF. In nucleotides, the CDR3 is TGCGCCAGCAGCCAAGACTTTGGGGGACGACTGAACTATGGCTACACCTTC.

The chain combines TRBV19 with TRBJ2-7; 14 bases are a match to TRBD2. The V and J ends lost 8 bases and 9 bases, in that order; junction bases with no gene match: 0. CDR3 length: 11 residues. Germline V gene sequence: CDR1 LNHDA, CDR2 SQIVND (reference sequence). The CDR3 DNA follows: TGTGCCAGTGGACTAGCGGGAGGGCAGTACTTC. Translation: CASGLAGGQYF.

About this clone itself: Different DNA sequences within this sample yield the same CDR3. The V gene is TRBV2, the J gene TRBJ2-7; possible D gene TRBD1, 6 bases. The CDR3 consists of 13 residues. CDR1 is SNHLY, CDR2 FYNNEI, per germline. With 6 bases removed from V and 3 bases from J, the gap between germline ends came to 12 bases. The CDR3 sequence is CASRVTGIYEQYF. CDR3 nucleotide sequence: TGTGCCAGCAGAGTGACAGGAATCTACGAGCAGTACTTC.

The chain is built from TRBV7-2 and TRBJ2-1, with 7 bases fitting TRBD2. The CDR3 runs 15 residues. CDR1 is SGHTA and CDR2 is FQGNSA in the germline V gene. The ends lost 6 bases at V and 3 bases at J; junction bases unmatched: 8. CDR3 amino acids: CASSLQTSDYNEQFF. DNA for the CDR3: TGTGCCAGCAGTTTACAAACTAGCGACTACAATGAGCAGTTCTTC.

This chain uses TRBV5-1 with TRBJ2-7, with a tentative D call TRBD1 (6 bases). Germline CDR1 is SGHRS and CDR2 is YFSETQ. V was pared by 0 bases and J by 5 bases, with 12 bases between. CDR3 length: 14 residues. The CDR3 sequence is CASSLGQAFDEQYF. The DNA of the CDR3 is TGCGCCAGCAGCTTGGGACAGGCGTTCGACGAGCAGTACTTC.

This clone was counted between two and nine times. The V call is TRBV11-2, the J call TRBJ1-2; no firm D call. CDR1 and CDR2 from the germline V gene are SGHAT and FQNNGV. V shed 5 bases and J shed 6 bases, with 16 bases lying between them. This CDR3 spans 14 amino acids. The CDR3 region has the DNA TGTGCCAGCAGCCCCCTCGCGGGCCAGCATGGCTACACCTTC. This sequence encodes CASSPLAGQHGYTF.

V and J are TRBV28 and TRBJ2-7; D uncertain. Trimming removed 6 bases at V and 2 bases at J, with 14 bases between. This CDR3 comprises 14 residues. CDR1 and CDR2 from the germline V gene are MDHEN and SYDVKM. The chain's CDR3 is CASRTDGIPYEQYF. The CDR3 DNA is TGTGCCAGCAGAACGGACGGAATTCCCTACGAGCAGTACTTC.

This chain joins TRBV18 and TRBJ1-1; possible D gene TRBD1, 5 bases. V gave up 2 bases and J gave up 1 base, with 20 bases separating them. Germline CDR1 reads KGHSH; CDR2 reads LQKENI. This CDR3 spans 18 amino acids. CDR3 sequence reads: CASSPGNRTHLPNTEAFF. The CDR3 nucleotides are TGTGCCAGCTCACCAGGCAACAGGACCCATCTACCGAACACTGAAGCTTTCTTT.

DNA of the CDR3: TGCAGCGTTCCGGACAGGGCGCAAGAGACCCAGTACTTC. It codes for CSVPDRAQETQYF. J is TRBJ2-5 and V is TRBV29-1, with 8 bases matching TRBD1. CDR3 size: 13 residues. Per the germline V gene, CDR1 is SQVTM and CDR2 is ANQGSEA. The trim removed 5 bases at V and 2 bases at J, leaving 4 bases unmatched.

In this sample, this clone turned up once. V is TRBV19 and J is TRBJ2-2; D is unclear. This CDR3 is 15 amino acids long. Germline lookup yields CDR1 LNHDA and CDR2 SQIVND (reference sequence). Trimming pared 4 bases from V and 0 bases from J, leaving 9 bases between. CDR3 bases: TGTGCCAGTAGTACTGGGATCACGAACACCGGGGAGCTGTTTTTT. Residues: CASSTGITNTGELFF.